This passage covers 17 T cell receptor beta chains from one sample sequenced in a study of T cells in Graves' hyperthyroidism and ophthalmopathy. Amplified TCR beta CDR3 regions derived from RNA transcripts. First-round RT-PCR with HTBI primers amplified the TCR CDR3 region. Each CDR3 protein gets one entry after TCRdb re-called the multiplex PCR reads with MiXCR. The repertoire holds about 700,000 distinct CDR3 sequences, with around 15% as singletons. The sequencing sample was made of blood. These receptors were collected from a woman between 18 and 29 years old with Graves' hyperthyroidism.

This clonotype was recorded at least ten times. CDR3 bases: TGTGCCAGCAGTGAAGCAGATAGCAATCAGCCCCAGCATTTT. It yields the protein CASSEADSNQPQHF. This rearrangement joins TRBV2 to TRBJ1-5; D remains ambiguous. Trimming shortened V by 0 bases and J by 0 bases, and 3 bases separated the two germline ends. The length of the CDR3 is 14 residues. Germline V gene lookup returns CDR1 SNHLY and CDR2 FYNNEI.

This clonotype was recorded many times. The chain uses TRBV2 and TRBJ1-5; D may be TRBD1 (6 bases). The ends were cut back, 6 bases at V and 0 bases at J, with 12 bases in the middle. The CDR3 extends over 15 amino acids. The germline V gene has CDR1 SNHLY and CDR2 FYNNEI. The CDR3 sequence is CASSDSGVSNQPQHF. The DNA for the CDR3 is TGTGCCAGCAGCGATTCAGGGGTTAGCAATCAGCCCCAGCATTTT.

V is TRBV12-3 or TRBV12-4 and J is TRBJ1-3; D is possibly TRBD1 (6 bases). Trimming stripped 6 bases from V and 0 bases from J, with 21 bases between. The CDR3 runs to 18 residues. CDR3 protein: CASSPGHQMAFSGNTIYF. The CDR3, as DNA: TGTGCCAGCAGCCCGGGACACCAGATGGCCTTCTCTGGAAACACCATATATTTT.

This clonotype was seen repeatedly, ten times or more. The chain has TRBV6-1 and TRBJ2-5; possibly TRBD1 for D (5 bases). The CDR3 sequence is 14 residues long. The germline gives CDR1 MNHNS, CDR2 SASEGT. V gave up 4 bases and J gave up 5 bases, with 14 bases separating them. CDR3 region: CASSVQGYVETQYF. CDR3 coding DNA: TGTGCCAGCAGTGTCCAGGGTTACGTTGAGACCCAGTACTTC.

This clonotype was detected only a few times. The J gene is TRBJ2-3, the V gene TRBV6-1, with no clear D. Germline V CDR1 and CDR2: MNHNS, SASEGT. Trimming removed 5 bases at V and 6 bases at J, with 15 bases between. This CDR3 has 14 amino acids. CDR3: CASSQGPGSDTQYF. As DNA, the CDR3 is TGTGCCAGCAGTCAAGGACCAGGTTCGGATACGCAGTATTTT.

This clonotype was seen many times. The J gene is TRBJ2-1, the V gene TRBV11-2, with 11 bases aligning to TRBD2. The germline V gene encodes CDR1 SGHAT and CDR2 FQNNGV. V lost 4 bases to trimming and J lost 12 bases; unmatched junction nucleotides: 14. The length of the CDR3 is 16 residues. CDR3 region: CASSWEGTSGRAWQFF. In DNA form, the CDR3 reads TGTGCCAGCAGCTGGGAGGGTACTAGCGGGAGAGCGTGGCAGTTCTTC. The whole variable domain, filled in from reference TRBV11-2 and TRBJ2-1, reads EAGVAQSPRYKIIEKRQSVAFWCNPISGHATLYWYQQILGQGPKLLIQFQNNGVVDDSQLPKDRFSAERLKGVDSTLKIQPAKLEDSAVYLCASSWEGTSGRAWQFFGPGTRLTVL.

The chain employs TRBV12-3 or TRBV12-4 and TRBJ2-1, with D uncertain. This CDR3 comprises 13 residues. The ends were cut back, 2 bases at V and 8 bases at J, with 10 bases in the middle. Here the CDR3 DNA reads TGTGCCAGCAGTTTACTTTGGGCCTATGAGCAGTTCTTC. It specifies CASSLLWAYEQFF.

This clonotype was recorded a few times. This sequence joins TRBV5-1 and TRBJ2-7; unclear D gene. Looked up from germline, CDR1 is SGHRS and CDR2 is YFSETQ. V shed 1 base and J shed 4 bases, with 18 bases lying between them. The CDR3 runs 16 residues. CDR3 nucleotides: TGCGCCAGCAGCTTGCAGGCTATCGGGCGCCGATACGAGCAGTACTTC. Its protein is CASSLQAIGRRYEQYF.

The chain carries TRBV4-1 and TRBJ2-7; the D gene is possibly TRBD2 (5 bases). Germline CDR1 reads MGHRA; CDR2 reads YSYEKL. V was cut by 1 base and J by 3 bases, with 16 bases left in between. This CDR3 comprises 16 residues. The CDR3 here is CASSQGGLFDYYEQYF. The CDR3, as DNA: TGCGCCAGCAGCCAAGGAGGGTTATTTGACTACTACGAGCAGTACTTC.

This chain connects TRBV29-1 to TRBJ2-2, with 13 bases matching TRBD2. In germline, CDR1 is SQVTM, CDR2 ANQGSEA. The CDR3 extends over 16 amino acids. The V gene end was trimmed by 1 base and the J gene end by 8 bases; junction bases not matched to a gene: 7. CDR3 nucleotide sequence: TGCAGCGTTGAAGCAACTAGCGGGAGGGCTGGGGGGGAGCTGTTTTTT. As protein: CSVEATSGRAGGELFF.

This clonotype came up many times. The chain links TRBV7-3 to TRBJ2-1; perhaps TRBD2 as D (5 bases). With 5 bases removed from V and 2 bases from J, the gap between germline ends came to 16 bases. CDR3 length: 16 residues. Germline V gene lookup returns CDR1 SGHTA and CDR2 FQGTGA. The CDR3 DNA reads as TGTGCCAGCAGCCCCGTTTTAGCGACCCCCTACAATGAGCAGTTCTTC. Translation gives CASSPVLATPYNEQFF.

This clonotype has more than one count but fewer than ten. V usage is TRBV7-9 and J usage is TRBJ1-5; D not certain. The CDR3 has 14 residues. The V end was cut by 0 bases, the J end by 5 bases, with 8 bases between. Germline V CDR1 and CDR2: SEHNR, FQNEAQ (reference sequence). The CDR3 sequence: CASSLALPDQPQHF. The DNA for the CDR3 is TGTGCCAGCAGCTTAGCCCTTCCAGATCAGCCCCAGCATTTT. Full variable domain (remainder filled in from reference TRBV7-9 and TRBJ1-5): DTGVSQNPRHKITKRGQNVTFRCDPISEHNRLYWYRQTLGQGPEFLTYFQNEAQLEKSRLLSDRFSAERPKGSFSTLEIQRTEQGDSAMYLCASSLALPDQPQHFGDGTRLSIL.

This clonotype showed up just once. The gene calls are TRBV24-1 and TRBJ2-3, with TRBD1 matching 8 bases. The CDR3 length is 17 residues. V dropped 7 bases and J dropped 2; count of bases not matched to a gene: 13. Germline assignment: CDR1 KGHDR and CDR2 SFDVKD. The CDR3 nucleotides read TGTGCCACCAGCCGGATGACAGGGGAAGGGACCACAGATACGCAGTATTTT. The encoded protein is CATSRMTGEGTTDTQYF.

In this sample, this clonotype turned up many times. DNA of the CDR3: TGTGCCAGCAGCCAGCCCACCCCCGTGGACTATGGCTACACCTTC. Translating it yields CASSQPTPVDYGYTF. J is TRBJ1-2 and V is TRBV7-2; D remains ambiguous. V shed 5 bases and J shed 3 bases, with 16 bases lying between them. The germline V gene encodes CDR1 SGHTA and CDR2 FQGNSA. The CDR3 length is 15 residues.

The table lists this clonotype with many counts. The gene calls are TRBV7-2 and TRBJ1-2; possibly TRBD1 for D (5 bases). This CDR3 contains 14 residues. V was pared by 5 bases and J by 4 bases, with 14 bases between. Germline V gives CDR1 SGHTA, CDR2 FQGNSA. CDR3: CASSLGRGGYGYTF. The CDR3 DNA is TGTGCCAGCAGCCTGGGGAGGGGCGGCTATGGCTACACCTTC.

The CDR3 spells CASSITSSQTQYF. In DNA, the CDR3 is TGTGCCAGTAGTATAACCAGTAGCCAGACCCAGTACTTC. V usage is TRBV19 and J usage is TRBJ2-5; D not certain. This CDR3 has 13 residues. Germline values: CDR1 LNHDA, CDR2 SQIVND (reference sequence). Trimming removed 2 bases at V and 6 bases at J, with 10 bases between.

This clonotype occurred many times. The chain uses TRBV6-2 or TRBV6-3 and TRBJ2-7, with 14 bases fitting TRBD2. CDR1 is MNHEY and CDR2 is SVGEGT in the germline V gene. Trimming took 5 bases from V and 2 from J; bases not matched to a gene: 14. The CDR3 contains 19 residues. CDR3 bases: TGTGCCAGCAGTACCCACTGGGGACTAGCGGGAGACTTAGCCTACGAGCAGTACTTC. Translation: CASSTHWGLAGDLAYEQYF.